What follows describes a single T cell receptor (beta chain). This specimen comes from a study of shared clonotypes between healthy human individuals. Repertoires were generated with immunoSEQ multiplex PCR, while TCRdb's copy carries only in-frame clones and drops some. In the table there are around 2.1 million clones, more than 85% of which are singletons. The CDR3 has 14 residues. CDR1 is SNHLY, CDR2 FYNNEI, per germline. V was trimmed by 7 bases and J by 7 bases, leaving 20 bases between them. CD45RO negativity and positive selection for CCR7 defined naive CD8 cells, a population that excluded terminally differentiated effector memory CD45RA+ cells.

The origin of this receptor is a man aged 18-30 years in good health. Some clones in this sample may be carry-over from other donors' samples. The J gene is TRBJ2-7, the V gene TRBV2; D is possibly TRBD1 (5 bases). Sequencing was performed on naive CD8+ T cells from PBMCs. The CDR3 bases are TGTGCCAGCATCGAAAGGGGCAGCACTGTGGAGCAGTACTTC. This encodes CASIERGSTVEQYF.